The 10 T cell receptor beta chains presented below share a single source sample, sequenced in a study of T cells in Graves' hyperthyroidism and ophthalmopathy. TCR beta CDR3 regions were amplified from RNA transcripts. Researchers ran a first-round RT-PCR on the TCR CDR3 using the HTBI primer set. From the multiplex PCR reads, TCRdb called clonotypes with MiXCR, one entry per CDR3 protein. Seen here are hundreds of thousands of distinct CDR3 sequences, approximately 23% observed once, and the top ten hold 50% to 75%. Sequences were obtained from blood. These receptors all stem from a man aged 25 to 45 with Graves' ophthalmopathy.

Only a few counts were recorded for this clonotype. The rearrangement links TRBV27 to TRBJ1-1, with D perhaps TRBD1 (5 bases). Germline CDR1 is MNHEY and CDR2 is SMNVEV (reference sequence). The V gene lost 4 bases and the J gene lost 3 bases, with 12 bases spanning the gap. CDR3 length equals 14 residues. CDR3 amino acids: CASSSGLDHTEAFF. CDR3 DNA sequence: TGTGCCAGCAGTTCGGGGCTTGACCACACTGAAGCTTTCTTT.

The sample holds a few counts of this clonotype. The chain couples TRBV19 to TRBJ2-5; 8 bases line up with TRBD2. This CDR3 spans 15 amino acids. V was pared by 4 bases and J by 1 base, with 5 bases of the junction left unmatched. Germline V gene lookup returns CDR1 LNHDA and CDR2 SQIVND (reference sequence). The chain's CDR3 is CASSKNLAGQETQYF. In DNA, the CDR3 is TGTGCCAGTAGTAAAAACCTAGCGGGCCAAGAGACCCAGTACTTC.

This clonotype was seen a handful of times. V gene TRBV5-1 combines with J gene TRBJ2-7, with D possibly matching TRBD2 (7 bases). CDR3 length: 15 residues. Germline V lookup: CDR1 SGHRS, CDR2 YFSETQ. V dropped 4 bases and J dropped 1 base, with 15 bases sitting between them. The chain's CDR3 is CASSDGGGGSYEQYF. The CDR3, as DNA: TGCGCCAGCAGCGACGGGGGAGGGGGTTCCTACGAGCAGTACTTC.

This clonotype showed up many times. V gene TRBV5-1 combines with J gene TRBJ1-1; D is possibly TRBD1 (5 bases). Germline values: CDR1 SGHRS, CDR2 YFSETQ. This CDR3 is built from 17 residues. The V and J ends lost 4 bases and 1 base respectively, with 20 bases between them. The DNA of the CDR3 is TGCGCCAGCAGCGCAAATAACTATCAGGGAGGGAACACTGAAGCTTTCTTT. Translation: CASSANNYQGGNTEAFF.

This clonotype was recorded a few times. The J gene is TRBJ2-7, the V gene TRBV20-1; TRBD2 aligns across 8 bases. V shed 3 bases and J 6 bases; nucleotides not matched to a gene: 4. In germline, CDR1 is DFQATT, CDR2 SNEGSKA (reference sequence). This CDR3 is built from 12 residues. CDR3 protein: CSASSGRGEQYF. The CDR3 region has the DNA TGCAGTGCTAGCAGCGGGAGAGGCGAGCAGTACTTC.

The genes are TRBV6-1 and TRBJ2-5; TRBD2 matches at 9 bases. The CDR3 is 14 residues long. CDR1 and CDR2 (germline): MNHNS, SASEGT. Trimming took 6 bases from V and 5 from J; bases not matched to a gene: 7. In DNA form, the CDR3 reads TGTGCCAGCAGGGGGGGACTAGCCCGGGAGACCCAGTACTTC. Protein sequence: CASRGGLARETQYF.

This chain joins TRBV28 and TRBJ2-6; the D is unclear. V was trimmed by 0 bases and J by 1 base, leaving 1 base between them. CDR3 length equals 14 residues. The V gene's germline CDR1 is MDHEN and CDR2 SYDVKM. The CDR3 DNA reads TGTGCCAGCAGTTTATGGTCTGGGGCCAACGTCCTGACTTTC. This gives the protein CASSLWSGANVLTF.

The rearrangement joins TRBV6-1 to TRBJ2-1; 7 bases fit TRBD2. CDR3 length: 16 amino acids. Germline V lookup: CDR1 MNHNS, CDR2 SASEGT. For the CDR3, the DNA is TGTGTCTCGGGTCAGACGAGCGGGACTTCCTACAATGAGCAGTTCTTC. Translating it yields CVSGQTSGTSYNEQFF.

The rearrangement joins TRBV7-8 to TRBJ2-2; weak D call: TRBD1 (6 bases). Germline CDR1 reads SGHVS; CDR2 reads FQNEAQ. V lost 5 bases and J 9 bases, leaving 16 bases between the germline ends. The CDR3 length is 14 residues. In DNA, the CDR3 is TGTGCCAGCAGCCCCGGGACATCCCACCGGGAGCTGTTTTTT. Translating it yields CASSPGTSHRELFF.

This clonotype was seen a few times. This rearrangement joins TRBV12-5 to TRBJ2-7, with D unresolved. V was clipped by 0 bases and J by 3 bases, with 0 bases between them. CDR3 length: 11 amino acids. Germline-derived CDR1 and CDR2 are LGHNT and FRNRAP. The CDR3 is CASGLVYEQYF. The CDR3 bases are TGTGCTAGTGGTTTGGTCTACGAGCAGTACTTC.